This entry lists 32 T cell receptor beta chains sequenced from one sample in a study of T cells in tuberculosis. Data came from immunoSEQ multiplex PCR; TCRdb stores just in-frame clones and leaves some out. The table includes over 40,000 clones, about 95% detected once. The sequencing input was PBMCs. The receptor source for this set is a donor aged 10-29 years with latent tuberculosis or without tuberculosis infection.

V gene TRBV4-3 combines with J gene TRBJ1-2; possible D gene TRBD1, 6 bases. The CDR3 spans 16 residues. Germline CDR1 and CDR2: LGHNA and YSLEER. V lost 0 bases and J lost 0, with 11 bases in between. The CDR3 DNA reads as TGCGCCAGCAGCCAAGAGACAGGATATACTAACTATGGCTACACCTTC. Translating it yields CASSQETGYTNYGYTF.

The V and J genes are TRBV28 and TRBJ2-1; D gene uncertain. This CDR3 region has 12 residues. V was cut by 2 bases and J by 4 bases, with 3 bases left in between. In germline, CDR1 is MDHEN, CDR2 SYDVKM. In nucleotides, the CDR3 is TGTGCCAGCAGTTTACCATACAATGAGCAGTTCTTC. Its translation is CASSLPYNEQFF.

This clone was found once. The V call is TRBV5-6, the J call TRBJ1-5; D is possibly TRBD1 (5 bases). Trimming stripped 0 bases from V and 8 bases from J, with 12 bases between. The CDR3 covers 14 residues. CDR1 SGHDT and CDR2 YYEEEE come from the germline V gene. The CDR3 is CASSLAQGLEPQHF. The CDR3 nucleotides read TGTGCCAGCAGCTTGGCGCAGGGTCTGGAGCCCCAGCATTTT.

J is TRBJ1-2 and V is TRBV30, with D tentatively TRBD1 (5 bases). CDR3 size: 12 residues. V shed 1 base and J shed 5 bases, with 8 bases lying between them. Germline assignment: CDR1 GTSNPN and CDR2 SVGIG (reference sequence). The CDR3 loop is CAWSARQYGYTF. The DNA for the CDR3 is TGTGCCTGGAGTGCGAGACAGTATGGCTACACCTTC.

This clone was observed once. CDR3 residues: CASSHLRSGGGETQYF. CDR3 bases: TGCGCCAGCAGCCACCTTCGGAGCGGGGGGGGAGAGACCCAGTACTTC. The chain couples TRBV4-1 to TRBJ2-5; 10 nucleotides line up with TRBD2. The germline gives CDR1 MGHRA, CDR2 YSYEKL. The J segment lost 4 bases and the V segment lost 3 bases, leaving 8 bases of the junction unmatched. The CDR3 length is 16 residues.

V and J are TRBV5-4 and TRBJ2-3; D gene ambiguous. CDR3 length: 14 residues. Per the germline V gene, CDR1 is SGHNT and CDR2 is YYREEE (reference sequence). The V gene lost 3 bases and the J gene lost 1 base, with 9 bases spanning the gap. The CDR3 nucleotides are TGTGCCAGCAGCTATATGTCGGGCACAGATACGCAGTATTTT. It codes for CASSYMSGTDTQYF.

V gene TRBV11-3 combines with J gene TRBJ2-7; a weak D match, TRBD1 (6 bases). The CDR3 extends over 13 amino acids. V dropped 5 bases and J dropped 7 bases, with 15 bases sitting between them. Germline loops: CDR1 SGHNT, CDR2 YENEEA. The CDR3 loop reads CASSQTGGGEQYF. CDR3 coding DNA: TGTGCCAGCAGCCAGACAGGTGGTGGGGAGCAGTACTTC. The whole variable domain, filled in from reference TRBV11-3 and TRBJ2-7, reads EAGVVQSPRYKIIEKKQPVAFWCNPISGHNTLYWYLQNLGQGPELLIRYENEEAVDDSQLPKDRFSAERLKGVDSTLKIQPAELGDSAVYLCASSQTGGGEQYFGPGTRLTVT.

The V and J genes are TRBV27 and TRBJ1-2; 8 bases match TRBD1. With V trimmed by 7 bases and J by 8 bases, 12 bases remained unmatched. The CDR3 runs to 14 residues. Germline CDR1 reads MNHEY; CDR2 reads SMNVEV (reference sequence). CDR3 sequence reads: CASNPGQGGYGYTF. The CDR3 DNA follows: TGTGCCAGCAATCCAGGACAGGGAGGCTACGGCTACACCTTC.

This chain connects TRBV5-4 to TRBJ1-1; D is possibly TRBD1 (6 bases). The CDR3 is 16 residues long. Germline V gene lookup returns CDR1 SGHNT and CDR2 YYREEE (reference sequence). Trimming removed 4 bases at V and 3 bases at J, with 19 bases between. CDR3 DNA sequence: TGTGCCAGCAGCGGAAGAACAGGGTTGAAGGACACTGAAGCTTTCTTT. Its protein is CASSGRTGLKDTEAFF.

The chain combines TRBV28 with TRBJ2-7; possibly TRBD1 for D (6 bases). The germline V gene has CDR1 MDHEN and CDR2 SYDVKM. The V end was cut by 8 bases, the J end by 0 bases, with 11 bases between. The CDR3 is 13 amino acids. CDR3: CASGRGSSYEQYF. The CDR3 DNA is TGTGCCAGCGGAAGGGGGAGCTCCTACGAGCAGTACTTC.

J is TRBJ2-3 and V is TRBV18, with 11 nucleotides matching TRBD2. Germline V gene data show CDR1 as KGHSH and CDR2 as LQKENI. The CDR3 runs to 17 residues. The junction had 3 bases not matched to a gene; V was cut back by 1 base and J by 0 bases. The CDR3 nucleotides read TGTGCCAGCTCACCACTAAGACTAGCGGGGAGCACAGATACGCAGTATTTT. Its protein is CASSPLRLAGSTDTQYF.

This chain connects TRBV2 to TRBJ2-2; a weak D match, TRBD2 (6 bases). The germline V gene has CDR1 SNHLY and CDR2 FYNNEI. The CDR3 loop spans 15 amino acids. V was cut by 4 bases and J by 5 bases, with 14 bases left in between. The CDR3 DNA reads as TGTGCCAGCAGTGGACTAAAAGGGAGGACCGGGGAGCTGTTTTTT. This sequence encodes CASSGLKGRTGELFF.

The chain joins TRBV18 to TRBJ2-5; D not resolved. CDR3 length: 15 residues. Trimming cost V 1 base and J 3 bases, with 12 bases left between them. The V gene's germline CDR1 is KGHSH and CDR2 LQKENI. The CDR3 bases are TGTGCCAGCTCACCACGCGAGCGTCCTAAAGAGACCCAGTACTTC. Its translation: CASSPRERPKETQYF.

The chain carries TRBV25-1 and TRBJ1-5; D is unresolved. CDR1 and CDR2 (germline): MGHDK, SYGVNS. This CDR3 comprises 14 residues. V lost 6 bases to trimming and J lost 5 bases, with 14 bases between them. The CDR3 sequence is CASSGRASDQPQHF. CDR3 nucleotides: TGTGCCAGCAGCGGGAGGGCCAGCGATCAGCCCCAGCATTTT.

The genes are TRBV5-1 and TRBJ1-1; no clear D. CDR1 and CDR2 (germline): SGHRS, YFSETQ. The CDR3 contains 14 residues. Trimming stripped 3 bases from V and 0 bases from J, with 9 bases between. CDR3 protein: CASSSVGMNTEAFF. The CDR3 nucleotides are TGCGCCAGCAGCTCCGTCGGTATGAACACTGAAGCTTTCTTT.

The gene calls are TRBV5-6 and TRBJ1-2; maybe TRBD1 (6 bases). This CDR3 contains 14 residues. CDR1 SGHDT and CDR2 YYEEEE come from the germline V gene. V was cut by 0 bases and J by 4 bases, with 10 bases left in between. The CDR3 reads CASSLAQGSYGYTF. In DNA form, the CDR3 reads TGTGCCAGCAGCTTGGCCCAGGGGTCCTATGGCTACACCTTC.

This rearrangement joins TRBV2 to TRBJ1-5; the D is unclear. This CDR3 contains 15 residues. V lost 8 bases and J 0 bases, leaving 14 bases between the germline ends. CDR1 SNHLY and CDR2 FYNNEI come from the germline V gene. CDR3 coding DNA: TGTGCCAGCGGAAGAGGACTTTCTAGCAATCAGCCCCAGCATTTT. It encodes CASGRGLSSNQPQHF.

The chain carries TRBV28 and TRBJ1-4; 9 positions agree with TRBD1. Germline assignment: CDR1 MDHEN and CDR2 SYDVKM. V was clipped by 5 bases and J by 5 bases; unmatched bases: 9. The CDR3 sequence is 16 residues long. CDR3 sequence (DNA): TGTGCCAGCAGTCCCCAGGGACAGGGCATAAATGAAAAACTGTTTTTT. As protein: CASSPQGQGINEKLFF.

The chain combines TRBV7-3 with TRBJ1-4; D uncertain. Germline V gene data show CDR1 as SGHTA and CDR2 as FQGTGA. The CDR3 runs 11 residues. V shed 4 bases and J shed 11 bases, with 8 bases lying between them. CDR3 in amino acids: CASSYHMKLFF. CDR3 DNA sequence: TGTGCCAGCAGCTATCACATGAAACTGTTTTTT.

V gene TRBV7-8 combines with J gene TRBJ2-3; D is unresolved. Germline CDR1 and CDR2: SGHVS and FQNEAQ. This CDR3 contains 17 residues. Trimming cost V 5 bases and J 1 base, with 19 bases left between them. This CDR3 reads CASSARKIRRGTDTQYF. In nucleotides, the CDR3 is TGTGCCAGCAGCGCGCGAAAGATCCGACGGGGCACAGATACGCAGTATTTT.

This clone was observed once. This sequence joins TRBV18 and TRBJ1-2, with TRBD1 matching 7 bases. With 2 bases clipped from V and 3 bases from J, the junction kept 3 bases outside the gene matches. The CDR3 runs to 14 residues. Germline V lookup: CDR1 KGHSH, CDR2 LQKENI. DNA of the CDR3: TGTGCCAGCTCACCAGACAGGGTCCACTATGGCTACACCTTC. This translates into CASSPDRVHYGYTF.

The chain has TRBV6-1 and TRBJ1-3, with D uncertain. CDR3 length equals 14 residues. Trimming cost V 7 bases and J 0 bases, with 10 bases left between them. Germline V gene lookup returns CDR1 MNHNS and CDR2 SASEGT. Written as DNA, the CDR3 is TGTGCCAGCAAGTACATCTTCTCTGGAAACACCATATATTTT. This translates into CASKYIFSGNTIYF.

This clone is a singleton in its sample. The rearrangement uses TRBV4-1 and TRBJ1-3; D is undetermined. Germline V gene data show CDR1 as MGHRA and CDR2 as YSYEKL. The CDR3 covers 12 residues. The V and J ends lost 0 bases and 8 bases respectively, with 5 bases between them. The CDR3 DNA reads as TGCGCCAGCAGCCAAGACGCGGACACCATATATTTT. Translation: CASSQDADTIYF.

The gene calls are TRBV30 and TRBJ1-5, with D hard to call. CDR1 and CDR2 (germline): GTSNPN, SVGIG (reference sequence). The CDR3 covers 16 residues. The V gene lost 4 bases and the J gene lost 1 base, with 17 bases spanning the gap. CDR3 DNA: TGTGCCTGGACCCCAGTTGGGAGGGTAAGCAATCAGCCCCAGCATTTT. This gives the protein CAWTPVGRVSNQPQHF.

The chain employs TRBV6-1 and TRBJ2-5; TRBD1 matches at 7 bases. Germline trimming cut 8 bases from V and 1 base from J; bases unmatched to any gene: 4. CDR1 MNHNS and CDR2 SASEGT come from the germline V gene. There are 13 residues in the CDR3. The CDR3 DNA follows: TGTGCCAGCCACGACAGGGTCCAAGAGACCCAGTACTTC. As protein: CASHDRVQETQYF.

The chain has TRBV4-3 and TRBJ2-5, with D perhaps TRBD1 (5 bases). This CDR3 contains 15 residues. CDR1 LGHNA and CDR2 YSLEER come from the germline V gene. V was cut by 4 bases and J by 1 base, with 13 bases left in between. The CDR3 sequence is CASSPQGRVQETQYF. The CDR3 DNA reads TGCGCCAGCAGCCCCCAGGGAAGGGTCCAAGAGACCCAGTACTTC.

The table lists this clone with a count of one. This rearrangement joins TRBV27 to TRBJ1-1, with 9 bases matching TRBD1. V lost 7 bases, J lost 4 bases, and 13 bases stayed unmatched. The CDR3 is 16 residues long. The germline V gene encodes CDR1 MNHEY and CDR2 SMNVEV (reference sequence). CDR3 coding DNA: TGTGCCAGCACGTCGTATGGGACAGGGAAGATCACTGAAGCTTTCTTT. Translating gives CASTSYGTGKITEAFF.

The chain has TRBV15 and TRBJ1-2; weak D call: TRBD1 (6 bases). The CDR3 runs to 20 residues. Germline CDR1 reads LNHNV; CDR2 reads YYDKDF (reference sequence). The V and J ends lost 3 bases and 0 bases respectively, with 26 bases between them. The CDR3 region has the DNA TGTGCCACCAGCAGTCCCGCAGGGGCAGGGAAGAGGAAGGCTAACTATGGCTACACCTTC. Its protein product is CATSSPAGAGKRKANYGYTF.

The J gene is TRBJ2-3, the V gene TRBV10-1; perhaps TRBD1 as D (5 bases). CDR1 and CDR2 from the germline V gene are WNHNN and SYGVQD (reference sequence). CDR3 length: 13 amino acids. The V end lost 4 bases, the J end lost 3 bases, and 8 bases lay between the germline ends. The CDR3 loop is CASSVTGTDTQYF. The CDR3 nucleotides are TGCGCCAGCAGTGTTACAGGAACAGATACGCAGTATTTT.

This clone was observed a few times. This chain uses TRBV27 with TRBJ1-2; 7 bases fit TRBD1. Trimming at V came to 2 bases and at J to 4 bases, leaving 13 bases not matched to a gene. Germline V gives CDR1 MNHEY, CDR2 SMNVEV (reference sequence). This CDR3 spans 17 amino acids. CDR3 DNA: TGTGCCAGCAGTTTAATCGTGGGGCAGGGGGTTTTCTATGGCTACACCTTC. Translation: CASSLIVGQGVFYGYTF.

The J gene is TRBJ1-6, the V gene TRBV27; weak D call: TRBD1 (6 bases). The germline V gene encodes CDR1 MNHEY and CDR2 SMNVEV (reference sequence). This CDR3 is 19 amino acids long. V gave up 7 bases and J gave up 6 bases, with 28 bases separating them. CDR3 residues: CASKEPPGHRDRFNSPLHF. The CDR3 DNA reads TGTGCCAGCAAAGAGCCACCGGGACACAGGGACCGCTTTAATTCACCCCTCCACTTT.

The chain employs TRBV9 and TRBJ1-2; maybe TRBD1 (6 bases). Trimming took off 0 bases at V and 4 bases at J, with 13 bases between the two ends. The CDR3 is 15 residues long. Germline V gene data show CDR1 as SGDLS and CDR2 as YYNGEE. The CDR3 loop reads CASSVGRQAPYGYTF. CDR3 nucleotides: TGTGCCAGCAGCGTAGGTAGACAGGCGCCCTATGGCTACACCTTC.